The entry that follows covers one T cell receptor (beta chain) sequence. Using immunoSEQ multiplex PCR, the repertoire was profiled, and TCRdb retains in-frame clones only, with some absent. The sample has 150,000 or so clones; roughly three quarters are singletons. The entry originates in a study of cytotoxic CD8 clonotypes in ibrutinib-treated CLL. Study overall: The study included roughly 10 relapsed/refractory and over 14 treatment-naive patients; 17 to 18 had IGHV unmutated disease. Treatment had run for a median about 12 months, range 6 to 36, when response samples were taken.

PBMCs that had been cryopreserved were the source of 2 to 2.5 micrograms of genomic DNA for TCR beta libraries. CDR1 and CDR2 (germline): MNHEY, SVGAGI. The CDR3 has 13 residues. Trimming cost V 2 bases and J 15 bases; bases outside gene matches: 8. The sample consisted of PBMCs, taken after 12 months of ibrutinib treatment. The chain recombines TRBV6-5 with TRBJ2-1; 9 bases are shared with TRBD2. The sequence was collected from a human donor with chronic lymphocytic leukemia. Written as DNA, the CDR3 is TGTGCCAGCAGTTACAGGGGCGGGAGGGCCGTGTTCTTC. It encodes CASSYRGGRAVFF.